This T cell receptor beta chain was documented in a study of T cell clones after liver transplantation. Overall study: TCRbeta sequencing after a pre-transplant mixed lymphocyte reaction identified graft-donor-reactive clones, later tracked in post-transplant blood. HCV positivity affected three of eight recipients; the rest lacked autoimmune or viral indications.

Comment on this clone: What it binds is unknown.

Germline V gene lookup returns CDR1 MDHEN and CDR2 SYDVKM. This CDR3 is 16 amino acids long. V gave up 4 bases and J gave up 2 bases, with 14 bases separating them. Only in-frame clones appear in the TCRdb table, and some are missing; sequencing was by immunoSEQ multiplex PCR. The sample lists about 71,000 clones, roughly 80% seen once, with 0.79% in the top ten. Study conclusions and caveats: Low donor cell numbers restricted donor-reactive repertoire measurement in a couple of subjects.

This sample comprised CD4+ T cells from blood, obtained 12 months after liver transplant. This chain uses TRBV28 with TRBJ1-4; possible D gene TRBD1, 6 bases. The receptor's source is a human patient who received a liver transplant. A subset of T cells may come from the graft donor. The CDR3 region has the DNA TGTGCCAGCAGTTCCAGGGGTAAAGGGACTAATGAAAAACTGTTTTTT. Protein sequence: CASSSRGKGTNEKLFF.